The T cell receptor beta chain under discussion was sequenced for a study of beta chain features in type 1 diabetes. The CDR3 covers 12 residues. The germline CDR1 and CDR2 sequences are SNHLY and FYNNEI. The V end was cut by 2 bases, the J end by 4 bases, with 4 bases between. Concerning this clone: No antigen is known for it.

The investigators reverse transcribed all of the isolated RNA, so they sequenced expressed TCRB transcripts. Naive, central memory and regulatory T cell samples yielded about 4 million reads on average. Profiled with immunoSEQ multiplex PCR; TCRdb holds only in-frame clones, not every one. This repertoire shows 120,000 to 150,000 clones, about 13% found once; its top ten account for approximately 1.3%. The authors sorted CD4+ naive, central memory, regulatory and stem cell-like memory cells via CD45RO/CCR7/CD25/CD127/CD95/CD27. Study-wide results and limits: Small HLA sub-analyses could not settle whether HLA shapes TCRB rearrangement. Researchers report that Type 1 diabetes patients had moderately but significantly shorter TCRB CDR3s across all four CD4+ subsets. Sampled from patients, naive, central memory and Treg TCRB repertoires appeared more similar than those sampled from healthy donors.

This chain connects TRBV2 to TRBJ2-3; D uncertain. The TCR sequence derives from a young man with type 1 diabetes. Material: central memory CD4+ T cells from blood. Written as DNA, the CDR3 is TGTGCCAGCAGTGAAATCCCAGATACGCAGTATTTT. Translation: CASSEIPDTQYF. The full variable domain, in which reference TRBV2 and TRBJ2-3 provide the parts outside the CDR3, is EPEVTQTPSHQVTQMGQEVILRCVPISNHLYFYWYRQILGQKVEFLVSFYNNEISEKSEIFDDQFSVERPDGSNFTLKIRSTKLEDSAMYFCASSEIPDTQYFGPGTRLTVL.